A selection of T cell receptor beta chains follows, all from one sample in a study of blood T cell repertoires in COVID-19. Repertoires were generated with immunoSEQ multiplex PCR, while TCRdb's copy carries only in-frame clones and drops some. The table shows about 220,000 clones, with around 80% occurring only once. The specimen sequenced was peripheral blood. The receptors shown here come from a woman in her seventies with acute or convalescent COVID-19. CDR3s leave out the opening cysteine and the closing phenylalanine or tryptophan. Fields, in order: clone size, J gene, V gene, CDR3 protein. Where a row states a size, it is once, few, many or the class of an expanded clone; other rows omit it.

clone size: -; J gene: TRBJ1-2; V gene: TRBV2; CDR3 protein: ASSVPGQGNYGYT
clone size: few; J gene: TRBJ2-7; V gene: TRBV11-2; CDR3 protein: ASSLDPFSGRGYEQY
clone size: -; J gene: TRBJ1-4; V gene: TRBV20-1; CDR3 protein: SASYSATNEKLF
clone size: -; J gene: TRBJ2-3; V gene: TRBV7-2; CDR3 protein: ASSLSRADTQY
clone size: -; J gene: TRBJ2-7; V gene: TRBV3-1/TRBV3-2; CDR3 protein: ASSHGQALYEQY
clone size: -; J gene: TRBJ2-4; V gene: TRBV6-6; CDR3 protein: ASTSTGLLKNIQY
clone size: -; J gene: TRBJ2-3; V gene: TRBV4-1; CDR3 protein: ASSQVGADTQY
clone size: -; J gene: TRBJ2-6; V gene: TRBV10-3; CDR3 protein: ASTGGTALSGANVLT
clone size: -; J gene: TRBJ2-2; V gene: TRBV9; CDR3 protein: ASSRQTTSGVNTGELF
clone size: -; J gene: TRBJ2-1; V gene: TRBV6-1; CDR3 protein: ASSGLLVTGGYNEQF
clone size: -; J gene: TRBJ1-5; V gene: TRBV19; CDR3 protein: ASSLPGGGNQPQH
clone size: -; J gene: TRBJ1-1; V gene: TRBV2; CDR3 protein: ASRAGAEPF
clone size: -; J gene: TRBJ1-1; V gene: TRBV11-2; CDR3 protein: ASSQAPTGGVAEAF
clone size: -; J gene: TRBJ1-3; V gene: TRBV4-2; CDR3 protein: ASSQETFKTGGIGNTIY
clone size: -; J gene: TRBJ2-1; V gene: TRBV6-2/TRBV6-3; CDR3 protein: ASSYVVGGSSYNEQF
clone size: -; J gene: TRBJ2-1; V gene: TRBV18; CDR3 protein: ASSPGLDNEQF
clone size: -; J gene: TRBJ2-1; V gene: TRBV7-3; CDR3 protein: ASSLTGSSYNEQF
clone size: -; J gene: TRBJ1-1; V gene: TRBV6-4; CDR3 protein: ASSQAANTEAF